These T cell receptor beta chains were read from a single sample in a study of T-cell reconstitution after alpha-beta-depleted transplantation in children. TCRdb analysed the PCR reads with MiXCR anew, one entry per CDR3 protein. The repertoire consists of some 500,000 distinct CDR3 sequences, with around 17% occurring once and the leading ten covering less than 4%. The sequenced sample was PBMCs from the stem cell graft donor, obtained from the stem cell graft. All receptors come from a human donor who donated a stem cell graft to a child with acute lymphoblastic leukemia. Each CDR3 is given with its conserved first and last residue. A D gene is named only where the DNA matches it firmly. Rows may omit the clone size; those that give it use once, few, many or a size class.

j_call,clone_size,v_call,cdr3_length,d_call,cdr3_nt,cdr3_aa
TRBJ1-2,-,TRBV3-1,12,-,TGTGCCAGCAGCCATCGTCCTTTTGGCTACACCTTC,CASSHRPFGYTF
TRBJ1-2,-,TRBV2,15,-,TGTGCCAGCAGTAGCCCACCCCACACAGGAAGCGGCTACACCTTC,CASSSPPHTGSGYTF
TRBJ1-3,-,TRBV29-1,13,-,TGCAGCGTCAGCGGGTGGTCTGGAAACACCATATATTTT,CSVSGWSGNTIYF
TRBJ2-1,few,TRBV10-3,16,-,TGTGCCATCAGTGAGGACACAGGGGGGGGATTCGATGAGCAGTTCTTC,CAISEDTGGGFDEQFF
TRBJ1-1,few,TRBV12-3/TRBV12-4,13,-,TGTGCCAGCATCCGGAGGGGGGCAGCTGAAGCTTTCTTT,CASIRRGAAEAFF
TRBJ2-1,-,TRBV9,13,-,TGTGCCAGCAGCGTAGACACTTTCAATGAGCAGTTCTTC,CASSVDTFNEQFF
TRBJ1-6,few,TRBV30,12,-,TGTGCCTGGAAAAACAGCGTATCACCCCTCCACTTT,CAWKNSVSPLHF
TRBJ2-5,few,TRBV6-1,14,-,TGTGCCAGCAGGCGACCTGAGTACCAAGAGACCCAGTACTTC,CASRRPEYQETQYF
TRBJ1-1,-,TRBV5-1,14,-,TGCGCCAGCAGCCCCATGGCGGGGGGTCCTGAAGCTTTCTTT,CASSPMAGGPEAFF
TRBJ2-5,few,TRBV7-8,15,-,TGTGCCAGCAGCTTAGAATGGGGGGACCCAGAGACCCAGTACTTC,CASSLEWGDPETQYF
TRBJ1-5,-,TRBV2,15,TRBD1,TGTGCCAGCAGTGGGGGACAGGGGGACAATCAGCCCCAGCATTTT,CASSGGQGDNQPQHF
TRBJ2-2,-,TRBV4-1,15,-,TGCGCCAGCAGCCTAGCTGAGCAGAACACCGGGGAGCTGTTTTTT,CASSLAEQNTGELFF
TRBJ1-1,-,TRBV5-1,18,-,TGCGCCAGCAGCTCACTTTCGGGAGCCAGGGCGGGCGCCACTGAAGCTTTCTTT,CASSSLSGARAGATEAFF
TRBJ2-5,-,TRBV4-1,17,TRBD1,TGCGCCAGCAGCCCGAGACGGGACAGGGGGAGGCAAGAGACCCAGTACTTC,CASSPRRDRGRQETQYF
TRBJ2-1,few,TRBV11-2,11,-,TGTGCCAGCAGTCAGCCCTTCGAGCAGTTCTTC,CASSQPFEQFF
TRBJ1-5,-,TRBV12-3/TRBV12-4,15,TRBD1,TGTGCCAGCATCGCGGGGACAGGCTTAAATCAGCCCCAGCATTTT,CASIAGTGLNQPQHF
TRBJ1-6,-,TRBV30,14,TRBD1,TGTGCCTGGAGCGCCGGGACAGGGGGCTCACCCCTCCACTTT,CAWSAGTGGSPLHF
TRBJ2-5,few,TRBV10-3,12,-,TGTGCCAGTGCAGGGGGGGAAGAGACCCAGTACTTC,CASAGGEETQYF
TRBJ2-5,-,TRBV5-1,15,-,TGCGCCAGCAGCTTCTTAGTGGGGGCTCAAGAGACCCAGTACTTC,CASSFLVGAQETQYF
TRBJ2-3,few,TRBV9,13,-,TGTGCCAGCAGCGCGGGAGATCCAGATACGCAGTATTTT,CASSAGDPDTQYF
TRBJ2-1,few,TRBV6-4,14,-,TGTGCCAGCAGTGAGAGGGGGTCCACCAATGAGCAGTTCTTC,CASSERGSTNEQFF
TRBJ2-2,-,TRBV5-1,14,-,TGCGCCAGCAGCCCAAGGGGGTCCACCGGGGAGCTGTTTTTT,CASSPRGSTGELFF
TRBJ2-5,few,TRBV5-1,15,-,TGCGCCAGCAGCTTGGCTGGGGGAGGAGGAGAGACCCAGTACTTC,CASSLAGGGGETQYF
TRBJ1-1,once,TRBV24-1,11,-,TGTGCCACCAGTGATGATTGGGAAGCTTTCTTT,CATSDDWEAFF
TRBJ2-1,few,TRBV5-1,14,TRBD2,TGCGCCAGCAAGCTAGCGGGAGTCTACAATGAGCAGTTCTTC,CASKLAGVYNEQFF
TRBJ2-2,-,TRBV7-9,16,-,TGTGCCAGCAGCTCGGGGACTCCAAAGAACACCGGGGAGCTGTTTTTT,CASSSGTPKNTGELFF
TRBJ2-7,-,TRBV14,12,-,TGTGCCAGCAGCCAACGGCACTACGAGCAGTACTTC,CASSQRHYEQYF
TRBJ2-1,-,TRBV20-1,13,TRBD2,TGCAGAGTAGAGCGGGGCCACCGCAATGAGCAGTTCTTC,CRVERGHRNEQFF
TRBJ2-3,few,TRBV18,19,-,TGTGCCAGCTCACCACCGCTGTTTGCCGAGAGCGGGAGCACAGATACGCAGTATTTT,CASSPPLFAESGSTDTQYF
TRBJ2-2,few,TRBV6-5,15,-,TGTGCCAGCAGTTACAGGTCGGAAAACACCGGGGAGCTGTTTTTT,CASSYRSENTGELFF
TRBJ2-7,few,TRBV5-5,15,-,TGTGCCAGCAGCTTGGTGAGTGGGAGCTCCTACGAGCAGTACTTC,CASSLVSGSSYEQYF
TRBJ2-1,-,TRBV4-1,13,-,TGCGCCAGCAGCCAAGGTCTATCGGCTGAGCAGTTCTTC,CASSQGLSAEQFF
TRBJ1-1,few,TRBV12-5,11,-,TGTGCTAGTGGTTTCGGCCAAGGGGCTTTCTTT,CASGFGQGAFF
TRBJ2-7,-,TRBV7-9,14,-,TGTGCCAGCAGCTCCCGGGGACACCAATACGAGCAGTACTTC,CASSSRGHQYEQYF
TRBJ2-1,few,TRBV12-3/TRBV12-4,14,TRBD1,TGTGCCAGCAGTTTCCGGGACAGGGCCAATGAGCAGTTCTTC,CASSFRDRANEQFF
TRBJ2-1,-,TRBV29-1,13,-,TGCAGCCTCCGAGGGGTAAACTACAATGAGCAGTTCTTC,CSLRGVNYNEQFF
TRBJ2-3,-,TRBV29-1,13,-,TGCAGCGGCTCGGGGGCTTCTTACGATACGCAGTATTTT,CSGSGASYDTQYF
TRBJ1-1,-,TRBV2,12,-,TGTGCCAGCAGTGAAAATCCACCGCTGGCTTTCTTT,CASSENPPLAFF
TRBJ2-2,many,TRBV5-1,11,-,TGTGCCAGCACCCTCACCGGGGAGCTGTTTTTT,CASTLTGELFF
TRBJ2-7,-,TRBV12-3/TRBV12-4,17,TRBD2,TGTGCCAGCAGTTTCGGTTTAGGAGCGGGAGCTTCCTACGAGCAGTACTTC,CASSFGLGAGASYEQYF
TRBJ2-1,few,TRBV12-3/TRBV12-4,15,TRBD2,TGTGCCAGCAGTCACTTACTAGCGGGAGAGCATGAGCAGTTCTTC,CASSHLLAGEHEQFF
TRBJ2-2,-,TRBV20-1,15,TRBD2,TGCAGTGCTAGAGAAGGGACTAGTGACACCGGGGAGCTGTTTTTT,CSAREGTSDTGELFF
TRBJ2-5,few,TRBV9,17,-,TGTGCCAGCAGCATCAAAGCTGGGCGGCCATTACAAGAGACCCAGTACTTC,CASSIKAGRPLQETQYF
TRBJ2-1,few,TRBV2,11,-,TGTGCCAGCCGGAGGGCCGGTGAGCAGTTCTTC,CASRRAGEQFF
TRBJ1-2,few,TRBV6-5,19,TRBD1,TGTGCCAGCAGTTACCTGGGGACAGGGGGACTTTTGCTCTACTATGGCTACACCTTC,CASSYLGTGGLLLYYGYTF
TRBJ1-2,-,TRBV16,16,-,TGTGCCAGCAGCCCCCGGGGGGCCAGTCCTAACTATGGCTACACCTTC,CASSPRGASPNYGYTF
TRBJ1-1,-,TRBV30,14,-,TGTGCCTGGAGTGAGACAGTGGTGGACACTGAAGCTTTCTTT,CAWSETVVDTEAFF
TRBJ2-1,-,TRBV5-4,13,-,TGTGCCAGCAGCTCTAGGGCAAGGAATGAGCAGTTCTTC,CASSSRARNEQFF
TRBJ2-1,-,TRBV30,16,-,TGTGCCTGGAACAAACCGTTTGGGGCTTCCTACAATGAGCAGTTCTTC,CAWNKPFGASYNEQFF
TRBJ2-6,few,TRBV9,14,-,TGTGCCAGCAGCGTACAGTCTGGGGCCAACGTCCTGACTTTC,CASSVQSGANVLTF
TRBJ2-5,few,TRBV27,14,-,TGTGCCAGCAGTTTATCGATCCGGGTTGAGACCCAGTACTTC,CASSLSIRVETQYF
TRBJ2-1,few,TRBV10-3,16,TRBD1,TGTGCCATCAGTGTGGAACCGGGACAGGGGGCGGAGGAGCAGTTCTTC,CAISVEPGQGAEEQFF
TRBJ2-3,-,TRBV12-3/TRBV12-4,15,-,TGTGCCAGCAGTCCAGCGGTAGGAGGGTCAGATACGCAGTATTTT,CASSPAVGGSDTQYF